This TCR beta chain is drawn from a study of immune heterogeneity within non-small cell lung tumors (dated by TCRdb to 2017 to 2018). A note on the overall study: By histology, the tumors were several squamous cell carcinomas, nine to eleven non-squamous carcinomas and 1 tumor not otherwise specified. The study combined whole-exome sequencing, RNA-seq and TCR beta repertoire sequencing of multiple spatially distinct regions from each NSCLC tumor to examine intratumoral immune heterogeneity. TCR repertoires were analyzed from roughly 60 tumor loci of fewer than 19 patients, while transcriptome data covered only 35 to 50 loci from roughly 12 patients. Binding of neoantigens to the HLA alleles of each patient was predicted with netMHCpan-3.0 for mutant peptides of 8 to 11 amino acids.

A multiplex PCR system amplified the TCR beta CDR3 region, with a first 10-cycle round using 32 V-gene forward and 13 J-gene reverse primers. The first PCR round used a QIAGEN Multiplex PCR Kit, and the primer sequences were filed in Chinese patent CN105087789A. Illumina universal primers were attached in a second round of PCR run with the Phusion High-Fidelity PCR Kit. Paired-end sequencing of TCR libraries was carried out on the Illumina HiSeq X Ten platform at a read length of 151 bp. As for the authors' bioinformatics: Reads lacking multiplex PCR primers were removed with Cutadapt, read pairs were merged with PEAR, and CDR3 regions were called with MiXCR default settings. Repertoire diversity used Shannon entropy, and clonality was computed as one minus Shannon entropy divided by ln of productive unique sequence count. Clonotypes present at frequencies of at least 0.5% were defined as dominant or high-frequency T-cell clones. TCRdb itself trimmed the public reads at Q25 with fastp, ran MiXCR and retained productive beta chains. Each CDR3 protein gets just one entry, which takes the most common genes and DNA from the rows behind it. TCRdb, not the authors, supplied the V and J calls. Counted in this sample were about 4,600 distinct CDR3 sequences; approximately 35% of them appeared once. About 32% of the sample goes to the ten largest clones.

The TCR template was genomic DNA extracted from bulk tumor tissue, and around 540 ng of gDNA was amplified for each sample. During surgery, multiple biopsies were taken from each primary tumor and placed as far apart as possible within the tumor mass. The study cohort was described as untreated and was composed of newly diagnosed NSCLC cases undergoing curative surgery. The donors were about 15 patients with newly diagnosed non-small cell lung cancer who were having surgery with curative intent. Resected tumor masses were reviewed by two independent pathologists. Only high-quality DNA and RNA samples were carried forward to sequencing. Findings and caveats that apply to the study as a whole: For the most part, high-frequency TCR beta clonotypes differed from one individual patient to another. A statistically significant but moderate positive correlation (R around 0.3) was observed between local T-cell repertoire clonality and local tumor mutational burden. Identical dominant CDR3B clonotypes recurred across loci within a patient, yet different tumor locations also harbored unique high-frequency clones.

This clonotype is considered medium-sized (0.01 to 0.1%). What this receptor recognizes is not known. Per-base qualities were not stored, and no clone one base away is much larger. CDR1 SGHRS and CDR2 YFSETQ were looked up in the germline V gene. Here V drops 4 bases and J drops 2 bases, and the junction holds 6 bases not matched to any gene. Counted from cysteine to phenylalanine, this CDR3 has 15 amino acids. The only DNA kept is the CDR3, 45 bases in frame from the first base. The V gene is TRBV5-1 and the J gene is TRBJ2-3; the central 8 bases match TRBD1. The sequenced sample was lung tumor tissue. This clonotype was sampled from a woman in her fifties or sixties with non-small cell lung cancer. The DNA sequence is TGCGCCAGCAGCGGGGGGACAGGTCACACAGATACGCAGTATTTT. Its protein reads: CASSGGTGHTDTQYF.